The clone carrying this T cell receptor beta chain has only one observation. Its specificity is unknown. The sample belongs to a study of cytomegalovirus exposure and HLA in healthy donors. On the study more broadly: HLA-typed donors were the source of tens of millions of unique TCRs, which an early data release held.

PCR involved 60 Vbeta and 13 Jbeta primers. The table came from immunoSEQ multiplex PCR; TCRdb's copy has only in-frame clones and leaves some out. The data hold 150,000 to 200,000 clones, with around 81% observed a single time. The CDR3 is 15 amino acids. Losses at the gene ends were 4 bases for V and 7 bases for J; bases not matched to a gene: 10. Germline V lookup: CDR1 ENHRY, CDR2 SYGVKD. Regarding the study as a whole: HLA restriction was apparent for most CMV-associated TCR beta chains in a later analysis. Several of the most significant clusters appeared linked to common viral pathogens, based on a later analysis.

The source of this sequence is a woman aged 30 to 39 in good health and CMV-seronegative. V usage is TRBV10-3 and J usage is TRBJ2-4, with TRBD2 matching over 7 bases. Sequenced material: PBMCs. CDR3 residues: CAISGSTGRENIQYF. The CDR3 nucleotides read TGTGCCATCAGTGGGAGCACGGGGAGGGAGAACATTCAGTACTTC.